The 17 T cell receptor beta chains listed next were all sequenced from one sample in a study of T-cell memory formation after mild COVID-19 (dated by TCRdb to 2020 to 2023). The library was obtained by 5' RACE. The reads were generated on an Illumina NovaSeq 6000. In-frame beta chains were kept once TCRdb had trimmed the public reads at Q25 with fastp and called clones with MiXCR. Every entry covers one CDR3 protein and lists the most common genes and DNA from its rows. This sample holds a few hundred thousand distinct CDR3 sequences; roughly a fifth were observed only once. In total, the top ten clones hold under 25% of the sample. Material: PBMCs or a T cell subset sorted from them (not recorded which). The receptors derive from a man aged 18 to 35 who had mild COVID-19 (a few samples of this study predate the infection). The sample titles of this study are shuffled in the database, so cell type and time point are left out; the donor was told from shared clones.

CDR3 in amino acids: CASSIDNEKLFF. CDR3 DNA: TGTGCCAGCTCAATCGACAATGAAAAACTGTTTTTT. This chain joins TRBV18 and TRBJ1-4, with no clear D. V dropped 5 bases and J dropped 5 bases, with 6 bases sitting between them. The CDR3 is made up of 12 amino acids. Per the germline V gene, CDR1 is KGHSH and CDR2 is LQKENI. Full variable domain (outside the CDR3, taken from reference TRBV18 and TRBJ1-4): NAGVMQNPRHLVRRRGQEARLRCSPMKGHSHVYWYRQLPEEGLKFMVYLQKENIIDESGMPKERFSAEFPKEGPSILRIQQVVRGDSAAYFCASSIDNEKLFFGSGTQLSVL.

J is TRBJ2-3 and V is TRBV7-3, with D maybe TRBD2 (6 bases). This CDR3 comprises 15 residues. Germline CDR1 and CDR2: SGHTA and FQGTGA. V lost 5 bases, J lost 6 bases, and 18 bases lay in between. CDR3 sequence (DNA): TGTGCCAGCAGCGCCCGCGGGTCTAGCGCTGATACGCAGTATTTT. It encodes CASSARGSSADTQYF.

On this clonotype: A junction end diverges from the germline sequence, so it may reflect a read error. The V and J genes are TRBV9 and TRBJ2-3, with 7 bases that match TRBD1. The CDR3 is 14 amino acids. Germline values: CDR1 SGDLS, CDR2 YYNGEE. CDR3 sequence: CASSPWDSTDTQYF. The CDR3 DNA sequence: TGTGCCAGCAGCCCCTGGGACAGCACGGATACGCAGTATTTT.

A word on this clonotype: Relative to the germline gene, one junction end is altered; a read error may explain this. This chain links TRBV3-1 with TRBJ2-7; the D gene could be TRBD1 or TRBD2 (5 bases each). The CDR3 is made up of 12 amino acids. CDR1 is LGHDT, CDR2 YNNKEL, per germline (reference sequence). The CDR3 protein is CASSYGTSERYF. CDR3 DNA: TGTGCCAGCAGCTACGGGACGTCCGAGCGGTACTTC.

The chain links TRBV20-1 to TRBJ1-1; 7 bases map to TRBD1. CDR3 size: 16 residues. CDR1 is DFQATT, CDR2 SNEGSKA, per germline (reference sequence). The V segment lost 6 bases and the J segment 7 bases; nucleotides outside the gene matches: 20. The CDR3, as DNA: TGCAGTGCCGCACCCCCGGACAGGCCGGATTGGGGTGAAGCTTTCTTT. It codes for CSAAPPDRPDWGEAFF.

This clonotype has a count of ten or more. V usage is TRBV29-1 and J usage is TRBJ2-7; the match to TRBD1 covers 12 bases. This CDR3 comprises 12 residues. V shed 6 bases, J shed 5 bases, and the junction held 2 bases outside the gene matches. Germline V CDR1 and CDR2: SQVTM, ANQGSEA. The CDR3 spells CSVGTGGDEQYV. The DNA for the CDR3 is TGCAGCGTGGGGACAGGGGGCGACGAGCAGTACGTC.

The chain recombines TRBV6-6 with TRBJ1-2, with 8 bases aligning to TRBD1. Looked up from germline, CDR1 is MNHNY and CDR2 is SVGAGI (reference sequence). The CDR3 totals 14 residues. The trim removed 0 bases at V and 8 bases at J, leaving 5 bases unmatched. CDR3 in DNA: TGTGCCAGCAGTTACTCACAGGGGGAGGGCGGCTACACCTTC. Translated, it gives CASSYSQGEGGYTF.

V gene TRBV12-3 or TRBV12-4 combines with J gene TRBJ1-3, with TRBD1 as a possible D gene (6 bases). CDR3 size: 14 residues. V gave up 5 bases and J gave up 0 bases, with 8 bases separating them. The CDR3 DNA reads as TGTGCCAGCAGTGGGGACATCTCTGGAAACACCATATATTTT. Translation: CASSGDISGNTIYF.

In this sample, this clonotype turned up a few times. The chain carries TRBV14 and TRBJ1-1; D ambiguous. Germline V gene lookup returns CDR1 SGHDN and CDR2 FVKESK. There are 11 residues in the CDR3. Trimming pared 8 bases from V and 1 base from J, leaving 5 bases between. The CDR3 bases are TGTGCCAGCGGATGGAACACTGAAGCTTTCTTT. Its translation: CASGWNTEAFF.

This clonotype was observed a handful of times. V gene TRBV5-1 combines with J gene TRBJ2-2; TRBD1 aligns across 8 bases. The germline CDR1 and CDR2 sequences are SGHRS and YFSETQ. This CDR3 spans 19 amino acids. Trimming took 4 bases from V and 3 from J; bases not matched to a gene: 17. The CDR3 spells CASSTRRTGRSGHTGELFF. As DNA, the CDR3 is TGCGCCAGCAGCACACGAAGGACAGGGAGGTCAGGGCACACCGGGGAGCTGTTTTTT.

This rearrangement joins TRBV7-6 to TRBJ1-5, with D possibly matching TRBD1 (5 bases). Germline CDR1 reads SGHVS; CDR2 reads FNYEAQ. The CDR3 has 15 amino acids. Trimming pared 2 bases from V and 6 bases from J, leaving 14 bases between. CDR3 in amino acids: CASSLRGRAGQPQHF. As DNA, the CDR3 is TGTGCCAGCAGCTTACGGGGCAGGGCGGGTCAGCCCCAGCATTTT. The full variable domain, rest sourced from reference TRBV7-6 and TRBJ1-5, is GAGVSQSPRYKVTKRGQDVALRCDPISGHVSLYWYRQALGQGPEFLTYFNYEAQQDKSGLPNDRFSAERPEGSISTLTIQRTEQRDSAMYRCASSLRGRAGQPQHFGDGTRLSIL.

J is TRBJ2-3 and V is TRBV7-9, with a tentative D call TRBD1 (5 bases). The CDR3 totals 14 residues. The germline gives CDR1 SEHNR, CDR2 FQNEAQ (reference sequence). V shed 2 bases and J shed 2 bases, with 8 bases lying between them. The CDR3 is CASSLTGHTDTQYF. The DNA of the CDR3 is TGTGCCAGCAGCTTAACAGGACACACAGATACGCAGTATTTT.

This clonotype was recorded at least ten times. The rearrangement uses TRBV6-5 and TRBJ1-2; D might be TRBD1 (5 bases). The CDR3 totals 14 residues. The V end lost 4 bases, the J end lost 5 bases, and 14 bases lay between the germline ends. Germline CDR1 MNHEY, CDR2 SVGAGI. CDR3 nucleotides: TGTGCCAGCAGTTTGGGGGGAGGGCCGTATGGCTACACCTTC. Its translation is CASSLGGGPYGYTF.

This clonotype was picked up a small number of times. The chain links TRBV4-3 to TRBJ2-2; TRBD1 might be the D (5 bases). CDR3 length: 15 amino acids. Germline V gene data show CDR1 as LGHNA and CDR2 as YSLEER. V shed 5 bases and J shed 5 bases, with 15 bases lying between them. The CDR3 reads CASSGRVDGTGELFF. The CDR3 coding sequence is TGCGCCAGCAGCGGCAGGGTCGATGGAACCGGGGAGCTGTTTTTT.

This clonotype showed up just a few times. The chain combines TRBV23-1 with TRBJ2-7; D assignment may be TRBD1 or TRBD2 (5 bases each). TRBV23-1 is an ORF for which the function is uncertain. This CDR3 region has 19 residues. V was clipped by 0 bases and J by 2 bases, with 23 bases between them. Here the CDR3 DNA reads TGCGCCAGCAGTCAATCGTGGGGACGTGGCGTCAACTCTACCTACGAGCAGTACTTC. This codes for CASSQSWGRGVNSTYEQYF.

This clonotype showed up just a few times. The CDR3 nucleotides are TGCAGCGTTGACCGGACACTGAACACTGAAGCTTTCTTT. Amino acid sequence: CSVDRTLNTEAFF. V is TRBV29-1 and J is TRBJ1-1; tentative D call: TRBD1 (5 bases). Germline-derived CDR1 and CDR2 are SQVTM and ANQGSEA. Trimming shortened V by 3 bases and J by 0 bases, and 8 bases separated the two germline ends. CDR3 length: 13 amino acids.

The V gene is TRBV3-1, the J gene TRBJ2-7; D not certain. V lost 9 bases to trimming and J lost 2 bases, with 2 bases between them. Germline lookup yields CDR1 LGHDT and CDR2 YNNKEL (reference sequence). The CDR3 sequence is 9 residues long. CDR3 DNA sequence: TGTGCCAGTCCCTACGAGCAGTACTTC. Translation: CASPYEQYF.